These T cell receptor beta chains were read from a single sample in a study of beta chain features in type 1 diabetes. Clones were read by immunoSEQ multiplex PCR, and TCRdb kept only the in-frame ones, dropping some. The data hold a few hundred thousand clones, with around 16% observed a single time. The sequenced sample was naive CD4+ T cells from blood. The receptors were gathered from a man younger than 45 with type 1 diabetes. CDR3s include the opening cysteine and the closing phenylalanine or tryptophan. The order of the fields is J gene, D gene, CDR3 length, V gene, clone size, CDR3 DNA, CDR3 protein. D genes are given only for firm matches. Not all rows give a size; the values are once, few, many and, for expanded clones, a class.

TRBJ1-1 | . | 13 | TRBV7-9 | . | TGTGCCAGCAGCCTACGACAGGCAAATGAAGCTTTCTTT | CASSLRQANEAFF
TRBJ2-3 | TRBD1 | 14 | TRBV6-1 | . | TGTGCCAGCACGGACAGGGGGCGTGCAGATACGCAGTATTTT | CASTDRGRADTQYF
TRBJ1-4 | TRBD1 | 12 | TRBV29-1 | . | TGCAGCGTTGGGCAGGGGGAAGAAAAACTGTTTTTT | CSVGQGEEKLFF
TRBJ2-7 | . | 14 | TRBV5-1 | . | TGCGCCAGCAGCTTAGGGACAAGAACGGCCGAGCAGTACTTC | CASSLGTRTAEQYF
TRBJ2-6 | . | 13 | TRBV28 | . | TGTGCCAGCAGCATAACTGGGGCCAACGTCCTGACTTTC | CASSITGANVLTF
TRBJ1-1 | . | 13 | TRBV29-1 | few | TGCAGCGTCCAAAGCCAGGGAAGTACTGAAGCTTTCTTT | CSVQSQGSTEAFF
TRBJ2-5 | TRBD1 | 14 | TRBV2 | . | TGTGCCAGCAGAGGGACAGGTGTACAAGAGACCCAGTACTTC | CASRGTGVQETQYF
TRBJ2-1 | . | 15 | TRBV7-9 | . | TGTGCCAGCAGCTTAGTGGGCATCACCTACAATGAGCAGTTCTTC | CASSLVGITYNEQFF
TRBJ2-3 | . | 13 | TRBV29-1 | few | TGCAGCGTTACGGCAGGTAGCACAGATACGCAGTATTTT | CSVTAGSTDTQYF
TRBJ1-2 | . | 12 | TRBV7-9 | . | TGTGCCAGCAGCCTAGCCGACTATGGCTACACCTTC | CASSLADYGYTF
TRBJ1-2 | . | 13 | TRBV9 | . | TGTGCCAGCAGCGTAGCTCCAGTGTTGGGCTACACCTTC | CASSVAPVLGYTF
TRBJ2-6 | TRBD1 | 19 | TRBV7-9 | . | TGTGCCAGCAGCTTAGGGGACAGGGGCCTGGCGGATGGCGCCAACGTCCTGACTTTC | CASSLGDRGLADGANVLTF
TRBJ2-6 | TRBD1 | 18 | TRBV30 | . | TGTGCCTGGAGTAGGGACAGGGGCCCCTTCTCTGGGGCCAACGTCCTGACTTTC | CAWSRDRGPFSGANVLTF
TRBJ2-7 | TRBD2 | 14 | TRBV19 | few | TGTGCCAGTAGTATTCCCGGGAGGACGTACGAGCAGTACTTC | CASSIPGRTYEQYF
TRBJ1-5 | TRBD1 | 14 | TRBV6-6 | few | TGTGCCAGCATCCCGGGACAGGGGAATCAGCCCCAGCATTTT | CASIPGQGNQPQHF
TRBJ1-2 | . | 14 | TRBV6-5 | . | TGTGCCAGCAGTCCGATCTGGGAGGACTATGGCTACACCTTC | CASSPIWEDYGYTF
TRBJ2-3 | . | 14 | TRBV5-1 | once | TGCGCCAGCAGCTTGGGAACCCAGTCAGATACGCAGTATTTT | CASSLGTQSDTQYF
TRBJ1-2 | . | 16 | TRBV5-1 | . | TGCGCCAGCAGCCCCCGGACATCGCGCGCTAACTATGGCTACACCTTC | CASSPRTSRANYGYTF
TRBJ2-7 | TRBD2 | 14 | TRBV5-1 | few | TGCGCCAGCAGCGATAGCGGGAGCCACTACGAGCAGTACTTC | CASSDSGSHYEQYF
TRBJ2-1 | TRBD1 | 15 | TRBV28 | few | TGTGCCAGCAGTTTTTCCGGGACAGGGTCCAATGAGCAGTTCTTC | CASSFSGTGSNEQFF
TRBJ1-2 | . | 13 | TRBV30 | few | TGTGCCTGGAGTGGATCTTCGGTCTATGGCTACACCTTC | CAWSGSSVYGYTF
TRBJ2-1 | . | 13 | TRBV6-1 | . | TGTGCCAGCAGTGAAGTCTTGGAGAATGGGCAGTTCTTC | CASSEVLENGQFF
TRBJ1-1 | . | 13 | TRBV11-3 | . | TGTGCCAGCAGCTTTCAGGGGAACGCTGAAGCTTTCTTT | CASSFQGNAEAFF
TRBJ2-3 | TRBD1 | 14 | TRBV29-1 | . | TGCAGCGTTGTAACCCAGGGGGGCACAGATACGCAGTATTTT | CSVVTQGGTDTQYF
TRBJ2-1 | . | 15 | TRBV5-1 | . | TGCGCCAGCAGCCTCCGACTAGATTTAGGGTATGAGCAGTTCTTC | CASSLRLDLGYEQFF
TRBJ1-1 | . | 12 | TRBV2 | . | TGTGCCAGCAGTGGAGGGAACACTGAAGCTTTCTTT | CASSGGNTEAFF
TRBJ1-2 | . | 12 | TRBV7-2 | few | TGTGCCAGCAGCCAACCCTCGGGGGGCTACACCTTC | CASSQPSGGYTF
TRBJ2-1 | . | 15 | TRBV7-9 | . | TGTGCCAGCAGCTTAGTTGTACAGGGCAGTGATGAGCAGTTCTTC | CASSLVVQGSDEQFF
TRBJ2-7 | TRBD2 | 16 | TRBV7-9 | few | TGTGCCAGCAGCTTAGGTGGGACTAGCGGTCCCTACGAGCAGTACTTC | CASSLGGTSGPYEQYF
TRBJ2-3 | TRBD2 | 15 | TRBV7-8 | few | TGTGCCAGCAGGAGGTGGAACGGGGGGACAGATACGCAGTATTTT | CASRRWNGGTDTQYF
TRBJ2-7 | . | 13 | TRBV28 | . | TGTGCCAGCATTAATAGCGGCACCTACGAGCAGTACTTC | CASINSGTYEQYF
TRBJ2-2 | . | 15 | TRBV2 | . | TGTGCCAGCAGTGACCCAGGGCCGAACACCGGGGAGCTGTTTTTT | CASSDPGPNTGELFF
TRBJ2-1 | TRBD2 | 15 | TRBV29-1 | . | TGCAGCTCTTTTAGCGGGAAGAGCTCCTACAATGAGCAGTTCTTC | CSSFSGKSSYNEQFF
TRBJ2-5 | . | 12 | TRBV19 | . | TGTGCCAGTAGTATGGATGCCTGGACCCAGTACTTC | CASSMDAWTQYF
TRBJ1-4 | TRBD1 | 16 | TRBV7-9 | few | TGTGCCAGCAGCAAGCTCCGGGACAGCCAGAATGAAAAACTGTTTTTT | CASSKLRDSQNEKLFF
TRBJ1-5 | . | 16 | TRBV7-9 | few | TGTGCCAGCAGCTTAGGGGCAGGGTCGGGCAATCAGCCCCAGCATTTT | CASSLGAGSGNQPQHF
TRBJ2-1 | . | 13 | TRBV7-9 | few | TGTGCCAGCAGCTTGGGACTGAGCAATGAGCAGTTCTTC | CASSLGLSNEQFF
TRBJ2-1 | TRBD2 | 11 | TRBV30 | . | TGTGCCTGGAGTGCGGGGGGTGAGCAGTTCTTC | CAWSAGGEQFF
TRBJ2-5 | . | 14 | TRBV27 | . | TGTGCCAGCAGTTGGAACAGAGTACAAGAGACCCAGTACTTC | CASSWNRVQETQYF
TRBJ2-3 | . | 14 | TRBV7-2 | . | TGTGCCAGCGGCTCCCAGGGGTTCACAGATACGCAGTATTTT | CASGSQGFTDTQYF
TRBJ1-1 | . | 13 | TRBV5-4 | few | TGTGCCAGCAGCCGCGGACCGAACACTGAAGCTTTCTTT | CASSRGPNTEAFF
TRBJ2-1 | . | 14 | TRBV9 | . | TGTGCCAGCAGCGCTAGGTGGACAGTCCATGAGCAGTTCTTC | CASSARWTVHEQFF
TRBJ2-5 | TRBD2 | 18 | TRBV2 | few | TGTGCCAGCAGTCCTCCCTCTAGCGGGAGGTTAGGGCAAGAGACCCAGTACTTC | CASSPPSSGRLGQETQYF